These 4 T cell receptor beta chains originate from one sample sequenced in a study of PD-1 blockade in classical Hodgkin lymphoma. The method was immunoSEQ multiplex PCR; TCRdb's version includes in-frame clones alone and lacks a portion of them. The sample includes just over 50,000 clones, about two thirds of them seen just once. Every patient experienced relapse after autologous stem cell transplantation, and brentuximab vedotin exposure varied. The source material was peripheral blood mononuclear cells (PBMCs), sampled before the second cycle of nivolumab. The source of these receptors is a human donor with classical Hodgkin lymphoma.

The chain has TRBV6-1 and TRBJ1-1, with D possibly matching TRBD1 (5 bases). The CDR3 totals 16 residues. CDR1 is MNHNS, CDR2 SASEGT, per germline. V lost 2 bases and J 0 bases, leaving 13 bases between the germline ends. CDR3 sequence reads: CASSEYRQNMNTEAFF. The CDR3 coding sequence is TGTGCCAGCAGTGAATACCGACAGAATATGAACACTGAAGCTTTCTTT.

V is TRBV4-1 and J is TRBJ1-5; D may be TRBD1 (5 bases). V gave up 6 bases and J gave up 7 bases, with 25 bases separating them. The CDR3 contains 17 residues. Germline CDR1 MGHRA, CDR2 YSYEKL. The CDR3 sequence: CASSPGESGPRHQPQHF. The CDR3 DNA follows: TGCGCCAGCAGTCCGGGTGAGTCGGGGCCGCGGCACCAGCCCCAGCATTTT.

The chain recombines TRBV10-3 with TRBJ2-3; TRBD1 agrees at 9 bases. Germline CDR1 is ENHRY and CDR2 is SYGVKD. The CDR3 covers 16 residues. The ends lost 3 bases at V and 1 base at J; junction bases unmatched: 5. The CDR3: CAISDFDRGGTDTQYF. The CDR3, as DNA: TGTGCCATCAGTGATTTCGACAGGGGGGGCACAGATACGCAGTATTTT.

The CDR3 DNA follows: TGTGCCAGCAGCTCCGACTCGTTCGGCGGGGAGCTGTTTTTT. Its translation is CASSSDSFGGELFF. The chain joins TRBV7-3 to TRBJ2-2; D remains ambiguous. CDR1 is SGHTA, CDR2 FQGTGA, per germline. V lost 4 bases and J lost 7, with 13 bases in between. The CDR3 runs 14 residues.